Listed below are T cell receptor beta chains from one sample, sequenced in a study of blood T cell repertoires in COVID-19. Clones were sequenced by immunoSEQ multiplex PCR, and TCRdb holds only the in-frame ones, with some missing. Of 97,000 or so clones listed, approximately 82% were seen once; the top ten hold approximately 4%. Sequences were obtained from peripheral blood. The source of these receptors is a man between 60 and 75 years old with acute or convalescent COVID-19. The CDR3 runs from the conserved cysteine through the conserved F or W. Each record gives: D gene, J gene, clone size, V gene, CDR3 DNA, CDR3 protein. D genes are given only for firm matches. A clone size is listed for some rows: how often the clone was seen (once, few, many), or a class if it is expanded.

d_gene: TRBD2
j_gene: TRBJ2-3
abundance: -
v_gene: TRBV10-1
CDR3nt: TGCGCCAGCAGTGACGGGGCGGGAGGGGCCCCAGATACGCAGTATTTT
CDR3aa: CASSDGAGGAPDTQYF

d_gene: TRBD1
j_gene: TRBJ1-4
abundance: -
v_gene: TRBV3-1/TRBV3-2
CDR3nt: TGTGCCAGCAGCCAAGCGGGGACAGTCGAAAAACTGTTTTTT
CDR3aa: CASSQAGTVEKLFF

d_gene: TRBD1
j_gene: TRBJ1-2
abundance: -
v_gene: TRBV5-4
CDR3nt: TGTGCCAGCAGCTCCTCGGGACAGAACCTCTATGGCTACACCTTC
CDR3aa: CASSSSGQNLYGYTF

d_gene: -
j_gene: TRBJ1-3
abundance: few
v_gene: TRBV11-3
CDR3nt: TGTGCCAGCAGCTTTAGGGGGAATTCTGGAAACACCATATATTTT
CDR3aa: CASSFRGNSGNTIYF

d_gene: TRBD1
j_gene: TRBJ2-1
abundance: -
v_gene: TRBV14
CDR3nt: TGTGCCAGCAGCCTACGCGCAGGGGGCAGTTCCTACAATGAGCAGTTCTTC
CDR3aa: CASSLRAGGSSYNEQFF

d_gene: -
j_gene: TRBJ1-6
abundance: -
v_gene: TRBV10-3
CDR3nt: TGTGCCATCAGTGACAGGGCTAATTCACCCCTCCACTTT
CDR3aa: CAISDRANSPLHF

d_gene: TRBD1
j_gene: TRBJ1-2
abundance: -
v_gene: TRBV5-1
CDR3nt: TGCGCCAGCAGCTTGGCAGGACAGGGGTTCACACTCAACTATGGCTACACCTTC
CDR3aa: CASSLAGQGFTLNYGYTF

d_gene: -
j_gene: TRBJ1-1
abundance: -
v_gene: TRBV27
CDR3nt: TGTGCCAGCATCCCCCTCGGGTTGAACACTGAAGCTTTCTTT
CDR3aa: CASIPLGLNTEAFF

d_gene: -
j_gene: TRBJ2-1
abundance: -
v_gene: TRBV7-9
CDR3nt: TGTGCCAGCGGACAGAGCATAAACAATGAGCAGTTCTTC
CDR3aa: CASGQSINNEQFF

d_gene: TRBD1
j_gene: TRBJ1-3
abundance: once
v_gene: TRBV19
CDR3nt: TGTGCCAGTAGTACGGAGCCACAGGGGACAAACACCATATATTTT
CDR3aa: CASSTEPQGTNTIYF

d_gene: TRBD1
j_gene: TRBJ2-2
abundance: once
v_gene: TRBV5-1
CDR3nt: TGCGCCAGCAGCATCCCGGGACAGGGTGGCACCGGGGAGCTGTTTTTT
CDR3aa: CASSIPGQGGTGELFF

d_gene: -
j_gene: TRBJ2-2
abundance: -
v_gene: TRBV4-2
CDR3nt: TGTGCCAGCAGCCAAGATCAGGGTATCGGGGAGCTGTTTTTT
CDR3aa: CASSQDQGIGELFF

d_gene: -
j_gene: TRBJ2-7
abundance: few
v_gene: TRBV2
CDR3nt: TGTGCCAGCAGCGTTAGAAGGGGCAACTACGAGCAGTACTTC
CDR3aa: CASSVRRGNYEQYF

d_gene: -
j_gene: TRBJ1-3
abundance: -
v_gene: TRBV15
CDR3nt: TGTGCCACCAGCAGAGATTACCAGGAGGCAGCCGGAAACACCATATATTTT
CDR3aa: CATSRDYQEAAGNTIYF

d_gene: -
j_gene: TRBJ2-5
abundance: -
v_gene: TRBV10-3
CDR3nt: TGTGCCATCAGTGAGTCCTTGCAGGGCCGAGAGACCCAGTACTTC
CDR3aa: CAISESLQGRETQYF

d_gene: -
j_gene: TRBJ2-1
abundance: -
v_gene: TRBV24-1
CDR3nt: TGTGCCACCAGTATGTCAGGGGCCCCCTACAATGAGCAGTTCTTC
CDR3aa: CATSMSGAPYNEQFF

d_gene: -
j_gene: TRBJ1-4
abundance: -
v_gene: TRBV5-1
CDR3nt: TGCGCCAGCAGCCCAAGGACAGCTGTTAATGAAAAACTGTTTTTT
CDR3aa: CASSPRTAVNEKLFF

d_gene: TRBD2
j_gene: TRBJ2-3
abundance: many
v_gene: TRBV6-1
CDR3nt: TGTGCCAGCAGTGAAGCTCCGCTAGCGGGGGGCACAGATACGCAGTATTTT
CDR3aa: CASSEAPLAGGTDTQYF

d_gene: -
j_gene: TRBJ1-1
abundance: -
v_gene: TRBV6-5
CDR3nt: TGTGCCACCCTTAACCCGACAGGCGGAGCTTTCTTT
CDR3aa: CATLNPTGGAFF

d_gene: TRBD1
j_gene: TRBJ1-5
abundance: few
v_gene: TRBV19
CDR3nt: TGTGCCAGTATGGCACAGGGGACGAGCAATCAGCCCCAGCATTTT
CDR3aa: CASMAQGTSNQPQHF

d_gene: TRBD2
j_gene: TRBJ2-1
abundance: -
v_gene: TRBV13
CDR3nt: TGTGCCAGCAGCCTAAGCGGGGGGGCAGGTAATGAGCAGTTCTTC
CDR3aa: CASSLSGGAGNEQFF

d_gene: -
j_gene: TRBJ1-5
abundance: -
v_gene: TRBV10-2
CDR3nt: TGCGCCAGCAGTATCAGCGGGAGGAATCAGCCCCAGCATTTT
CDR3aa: CASSISGRNQPQHF

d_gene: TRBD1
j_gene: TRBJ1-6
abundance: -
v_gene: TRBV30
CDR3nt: TGTGCCTGGAGTGTTTCGACAGGGTATAATTCACCCCTCCACTTT
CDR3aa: CAWSVSTGYNSPLHF

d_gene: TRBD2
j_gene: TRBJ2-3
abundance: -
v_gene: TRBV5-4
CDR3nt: TGTGCCAGCAGCTTGTCGGGCGGGAGTATAACAGATACGCAGTATTTT
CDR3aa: CASSLSGGSITDTQYF

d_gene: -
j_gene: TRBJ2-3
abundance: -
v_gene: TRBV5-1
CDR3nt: TGCGCCAGCATGATGGGGGCCTTCACAGATACGCAGTATTTT
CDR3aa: CASMMGAFTDTQYF

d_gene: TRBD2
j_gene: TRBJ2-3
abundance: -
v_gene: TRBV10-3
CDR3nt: TGTGCCATCAGTTTAGCGGGGGGGAGCACAGATACGCAGTATTTT
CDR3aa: CAISLAGGSTDTQYF

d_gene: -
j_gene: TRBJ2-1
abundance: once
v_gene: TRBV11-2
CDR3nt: TGTGCCAGCAGCTTTTTGGCCGGGGGAGAGTTCTTC
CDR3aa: CASSFLAGGEFF

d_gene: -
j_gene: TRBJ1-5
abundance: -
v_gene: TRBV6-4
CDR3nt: TGTGCCAGCAGGACCCCGGGCAGGGGCAATCAGCCCCAGCATTTT
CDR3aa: CASRTPGRGNQPQHF

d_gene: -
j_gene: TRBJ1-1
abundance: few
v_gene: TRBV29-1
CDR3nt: TGCAGCGTTGGAGGGTTAGGAGGCGGCACTGAAGCTTTCTTT
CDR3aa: CSVGGLGGGTEAFF

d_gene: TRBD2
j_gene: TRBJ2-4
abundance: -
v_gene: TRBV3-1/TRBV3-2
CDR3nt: TGTGCCAGCAGCCAAGAATTACTAGCGGGAGATTTAGCCAAAAACATTCAGTACTTC
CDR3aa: CASSQELLAGDLAKNIQYF

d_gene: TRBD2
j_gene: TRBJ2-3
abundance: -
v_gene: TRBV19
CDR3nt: TGTGCCAGTAGTGGAACTAGCGGGGCTGCAGATACGCAGTATTTT
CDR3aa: CASSGTSGAADTQYF

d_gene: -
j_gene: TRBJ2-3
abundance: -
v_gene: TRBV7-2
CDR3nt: TGTGCCAGCAGGGAGCAGGGAGATACGCAGTATTTT
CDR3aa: CASREQGDTQYF

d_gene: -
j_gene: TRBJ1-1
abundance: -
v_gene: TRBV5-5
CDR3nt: TGTGCCAGCAGCCTAAATACTCCAAGCACTGAAGCTTTCTTT
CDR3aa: CASSLNTPSTEAFF

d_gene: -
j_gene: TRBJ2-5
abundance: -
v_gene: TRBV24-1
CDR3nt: TGTGCCACCAGACAGGGCTCGGGAGAGACCCAGTACTTC
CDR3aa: CATRQGSGETQYF

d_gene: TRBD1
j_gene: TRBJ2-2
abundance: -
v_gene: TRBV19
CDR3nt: TGTGCCATTCGAGGACAGGGGGCCGGGGAGCTGTTTTTT
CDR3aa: CAIRGQGAGELFF

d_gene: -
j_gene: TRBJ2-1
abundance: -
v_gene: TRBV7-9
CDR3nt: TGTGCCAGCAGCCTAGATTATCGTGAGCAGTTCTTC
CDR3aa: CASSLDYREQFF

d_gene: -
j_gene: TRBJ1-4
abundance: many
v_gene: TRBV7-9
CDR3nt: TGTGCCAGCAGCTTACAACAGGATGAAAAACTGTTTTTT
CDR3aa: CASSLQQDEKLFF

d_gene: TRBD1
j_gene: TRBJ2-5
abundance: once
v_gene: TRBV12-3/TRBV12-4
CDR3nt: TGTGCCAGCAGACAGGGGGCTCTGGAGACCCAGTACTTC
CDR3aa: CASRQGALETQYF

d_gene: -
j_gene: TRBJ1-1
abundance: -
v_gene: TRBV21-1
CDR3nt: TGTGCCAGCAGCCCTAGGCAACTCGCGGGGGCTTTCTTT
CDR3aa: CASSPRQLAGAFF

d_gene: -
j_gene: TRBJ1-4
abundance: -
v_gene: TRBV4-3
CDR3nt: TGCGCCAGCAGCCATCTTCAACGCGGGACTAATGAAAAACTGTTTTTT
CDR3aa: CASSHLQRGTNEKLFF

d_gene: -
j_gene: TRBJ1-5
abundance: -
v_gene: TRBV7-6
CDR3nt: TGTGCCAGCAGCTTAGATCAGGCAGGGGTTATCAATCAGCCCCAGCATTTT
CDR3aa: CASSLDQAGVINQPQHF

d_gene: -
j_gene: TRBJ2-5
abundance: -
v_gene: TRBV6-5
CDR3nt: TGTGCCAGCAGTTACTCGACCGGGACAAAACAAGAGACCCAGTACTTC
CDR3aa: CASSYSTGTKQETQYF

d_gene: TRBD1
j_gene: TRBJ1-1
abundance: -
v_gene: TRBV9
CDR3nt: TGTGCCAGCAGCGCCCCCGGGACAGTGAACACTGAAGCTTTCTTT
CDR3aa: CASSAPGTVNTEAFF

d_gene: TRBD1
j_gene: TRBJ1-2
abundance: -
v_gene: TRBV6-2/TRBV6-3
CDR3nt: TGTGCCAGCAGTTATTCCGGACAGGACTATGGCTACACCTTC
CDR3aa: CASSYSGQDYGYTF

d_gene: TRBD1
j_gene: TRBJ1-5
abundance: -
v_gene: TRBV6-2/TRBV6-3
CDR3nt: TGTGCCAGCAGCGAGACAGGGCTTAGCAATCAGCCCCAGCATTTT
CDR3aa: CASSETGLSNQPQHF

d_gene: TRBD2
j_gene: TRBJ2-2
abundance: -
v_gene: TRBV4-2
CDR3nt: TGTGCCAGCAGCCCAGGGACTACGAACACCGGGGAGCTGTTTTTT
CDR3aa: CASSPGTTNTGELFF

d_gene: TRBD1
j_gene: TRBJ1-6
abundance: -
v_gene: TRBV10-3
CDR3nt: TGTGCCATCTCTTTGACAGGGGTGAATTCACCCCTCCACTTT
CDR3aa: CAISLTGVNSPLHF

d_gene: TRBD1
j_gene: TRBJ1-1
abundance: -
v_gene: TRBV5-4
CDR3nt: TGTGCCAGCAGGCCTGACAGGGAAGTGAACACTGAAGCTTTCTTT
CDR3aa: CASRPDREVNTEAFF

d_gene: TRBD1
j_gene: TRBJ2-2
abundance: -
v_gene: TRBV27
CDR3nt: TGTGCCACCTCTGGACAGGGAGGAACCGGGGAGCTGTTTTTT
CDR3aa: CATSGQGGTGELFF

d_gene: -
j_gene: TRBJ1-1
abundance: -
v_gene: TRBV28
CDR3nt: TGTGCCAGCAGTTCCCCATGGAGGCACACTGAAGCTTTCTTT
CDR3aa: CASSSPWRHTEAFF

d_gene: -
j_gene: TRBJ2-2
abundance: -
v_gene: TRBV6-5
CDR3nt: TGTGCCAGCAATTCAGGGGTTTTGAACACCGGGGAGCTGTTTTTT
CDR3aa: CASNSGVLNTGELFF

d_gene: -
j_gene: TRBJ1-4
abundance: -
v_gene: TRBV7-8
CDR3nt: TGTGCCAGCAGCTTAGCTGATGCGGCAACTAATGAAAAACTGTTTTTT
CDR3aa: CASSLADAATNEKLFF

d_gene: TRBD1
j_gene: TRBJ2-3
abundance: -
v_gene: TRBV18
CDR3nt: TGTGCCAGTTTACAGGGGGCAGATACGCAGTATTTT
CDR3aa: CASLQGADTQYF

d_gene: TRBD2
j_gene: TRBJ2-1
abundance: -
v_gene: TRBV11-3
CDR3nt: TGTGCCAGCAGCGGCCGGGGGGATGAGCAGTTCTTC
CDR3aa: CASSGRGDEQFF